The 7 T cell receptor beta chains listed next were all sequenced from one sample in a study of molecular identifiers for immune sequencing clone quantification. Each CDR3 protein is one row after TCRdb ran MiXCR on the PCR reads. The sample consists of about 320,000 distinct CDR3 sequences, 20% to 25% of them appearing once. The sequenced sample consisted of naive CD8+ T cells from blood, with Jurkat cell RNA spiked in. Stated subset: FACS-sorted CD8+CD4-CCR7+CD45RA+ naive T cells. These receptors were collected from a human donor in good health. Some libraries in this study had Jurkat cell RNA spiked in.

This clonotype turned up a few times. The CDR3 here is CASSPPKVAIEETQYF. The DNA for the CDR3 is TGTGCCAGCAGCCCCCCAAAGGTTGCGATTGAAGAGACCCAGTACTTC. This rearrangement joins TRBV3-1 to TRBJ2-5; D call uncertain. The germline V gene encodes CDR1 LGHDT and CDR2 YNNKEL (reference sequence). The CDR3 loop spans 16 amino acids. Trimming took off 4 bases at V and 3 bases at J, with 18 bases between the two ends.

Of note for this clonotype: A junction boundary mismatches the germline segment, possibly from a read error. The rearrangement uses TRBV27 and TRBJ2-7; 7 nucleotides line up with TRBD2. CDR3 size: 14 residues. Germline V gene sequence: CDR1 MNHEY, CDR2 SMNVEV (reference sequence). The CDR3: CASSSVTSPRERYF. CDR3 DNA sequence: TGTGCCAGCAGTTCTGTGACTAGCCCTCGGGAGCGGTACTTC.

V usage is TRBV19 and J usage is TRBJ2-7; D gene unclear. The ends were cut back, 2 bases at V and 0 bases at J, with 11 bases in the middle. Germline V gives CDR1 LNHDA, CDR2 SQIVND (reference sequence). The CDR3 sequence is 15 residues long. In DNA form, the CDR3 reads TGTGCCAGTAGTATAACGGGCGGTTTCTCCTACGAGCAGTACTTC. Amino acid sequence: CASSITGGFSYEQYF.

A remark on this clonotype: A much larger clone differs from this one at a single base, so this may be a read error. This CDR3 is missing its conserved last phenylalanine or tryptophan, likely due to a read error. The gene calls are TRBV7-6 and TRBJ1-1, with D unresolved. Germline V CDR1 and CDR2: SGHVS, FNYEAQ. Trimming removed 1 base from V and 1 base from J, with 16 bases in between. CDR3 length: 17 residues. Written as DNA, the CDR3 is TGTGCCAGCAGCTTAGAGGCCTCGCCAGGACCGAACACTGAAGCTTTCATT. It codes for CASSLEASPGPNTEAFI.

Worth noting for this clonotype: This may be a read error: a much more frequent sequence differs by one nucleotide. The chain uses TRBV7-9 and TRBJ2-7; 7 nucleotides line up with TRBD1. Trimming at V came to 10 bases and at J to 4 bases, leaving 10 bases not matched to a gene. The CDR3 covers 13 residues. The germline CDR1 and CDR2 sequences are SEHNR and FQNEAQ (reference sequence). The CDR3 DNA is TGTGCCAACGTCGAGGGGGCCGGGTACGAGCAGTACTTC. Translated: CANVEGAGYEQYF.

Turning to this clonotype: A single base separates this from a much larger clone, so it may be a read error. The CDR3 carries no conserved terminal phenylalanine or tryptophan, so it likely arises from a read error. The chain couples TRBV4-1 to TRBJ2-3, with TRBD2 as a possible D gene (6 bases). The V and J ends lost 3 bases and 6 bases respectively, with 10 bases between them. In germline, CDR1 is MGHRA, CDR2 YSYEKL. The CDR3 spans 13 residues. The CDR3 DNA follows: TGCGCCAGCAGCCAGGGGGACTTGGATACGCAGTATTCT. Translated: CASSQGDLDTQYS.

To note about this clonotype: A single base separates this from a much larger clone, so it may be a read error. The V call is TRBV14, the J call TRBJ1-1; possible D gene TRBD1, 5 bases. Trimming cost V 6 bases and J 3 bases, with 14 bases left between them. This CDR3 contains 14 residues. Germline V gene sequence: CDR1 SGHDN, CDR2 FVKESK. The CDR3 loop is CASRQDTLDTEAFF. As DNA, the CDR3 is TGTGCCAGCAGACAGGACACATTGGACACTGAAGCTTTCTTT. Looking up the rest from reference TRBV14 and TRBJ1-1 gives the full variable domain: EAGVTQFPSHSVIEKGQTVTLRCDPISGHDNLYWYRRVMGKEIKFLLHFVKESKQDESGMPNNRFLAERTGGTYSTLKVQPAELEDSGVYFCASRQDTLDTEAFFGQGTRLTVV.